These 22 T cell receptor beta chains share one sample of origin, sequenced in a study of T cell responses to AZD1222 COVID-19 vaccine (dated by TCRdb to the early 2020s). Sample time point, as interpreted from the label and publication: baseline before first vaccination. The library relied on the immunoSEQ multiplex PCR assay. This is the immuneACCESS table as TCRdb keeps it, with only in-frame sequences that have V and J called. A part of the clones is gone; compared with another copy, unresolved V genes explain less than half, and the rest is unexplained. The sample records under 200,000 clones, about nine tenths of which are singletons. The top ten clones comprise about 1.6% of the sample. The material was peripheral blood, obtained on day 0 of AZD1222 vaccination. These receptor sequences come from an adult in good health.

This rearrangement joins TRBV5-5 to TRBJ2-7; 7 nucleotides agree with TRBD1. The CDR3 extends over 15 amino acids. CDR1 SGHKS and CDR2 YYEKEE come from the germline V gene (reference sequence). The V gene end was trimmed by 4 bases and the J gene end by 2 bases; junction bases not matched to a gene: 9. Here the CDR3 reads CASSPDRVATYEQYF. The CDR3 DNA sequence: TGTGCCAGCAGCCCCGACAGGGTCGCTACCTACGAGCAGTACTTC.

Remarks on this clone: One end of the junction varies from germline; a read error may be responsible. The CDR3 DNA reads as TGTGCTAGCAGCTTAAGGTTAGCGGCGAACACCGGGGAGCTGTTTTTT. Translating it yields CASSLRLAANTGELFF. The rearrangement uses TRBV7-7 and TRBJ2-2; maybe TRBD2 (6 bases). Germline CDR1 reads SSHAT; CDR2 reads FNYEAQ (reference sequence). This CDR3 region has 16 residues.

The chain combines TRBV12-3 or TRBV12-4 with TRBJ1-2; no reliable D call. V lost 5 bases and J 4 bases, leaving 5 bases between the germline ends. This CDR3 is built from 11 residues. Written as DNA, the CDR3 is TGTGCCAGCAGTACCCGCTATGGCTACACCTTC. Amino acids: CASSTRYGYTF.

This rearrangement joins TRBV3-1 (or the pseudogene TRBV3-2) to TRBJ2-7, with D tentatively TRBD1 or TRBD2 (5 bases each). CDR1 is LGHDT and CDR2 is YNNKEL in the germline V gene (reference sequence). Trimming pared 1 base from V and 1 base from J, leaving 14 bases between. The CDR3 runs to 16 residues. The CDR3 sequence: CASSQGAGTPSYEQYF. The CDR3 DNA reads TGTGCCAGCAGCCAAGGGGCCGGGACCCCGTCCTACGAGCAGTACTTC.

This chain connects TRBV7-9 to TRBJ2-7; 7 nucleotides agree with TRBD1. This CDR3 region has 14 residues. The V gene end was trimmed by 4 bases and the J gene end by 2 bases; junction bases not matched to a gene: 5. The V gene's germline CDR1 is SEHNR and CDR2 FQNEAQ (reference sequence). The CDR3 DNA sequence: TGTGCCAGCAGCTACGAGACAGGGACCTACGAGCAGTACTTC. Amino acid sequence: CASSYETGTYEQYF. The whole variable domain, filled in from reference TRBV7-9 and TRBJ2-7, reads DTGVSQNPRHKITKRGQNVTFRCDPISEHNRLYWYRQTLGQGPEFLTYFQNEAQLEKSRLLSDRFSAERPKGSFSTLEIQRTEQGDSAMYLCASSYETGTYEQYFGPGTRLTVT.

The DNA of the CDR3 is TGTGCCAGCAGCTACGGACAGGAGAGCTCCTACGAGCAGTACTTC. Residues: CASSYGQESSYEQYF. J is TRBJ2-7 and V is TRBV5-5; 7 positions agree with TRBD1. Germline trimming cut 3 bases from V and 0 bases from J; bases unmatched to any gene: 6. The CDR3 covers 15 residues. Germline-derived CDR1 and CDR2 are SGHKS and YYEKEE (reference sequence).

The V call is TRBV19, the J call TRBJ1-1, with no clear D. This CDR3 has 12 amino acids. Trimming left V 7 bases short and J 7 bases short, with 13 bases between. Germline V gives CDR1 LNHDA, CDR2 SQIVND (reference sequence). The CDR3 protein is CASTKDGNEAFF. CDR3 DNA: TGTGCCAGTACCAAAGACGGAAATGAAGCTTTCTTT.

V is TRBV11-2 and J is TRBJ2-3, with 9 bases lining up with TRBD2. The CDR3 has 17 amino acids. In germline, CDR1 is SGHAT, CDR2 FQNNGV. The ends lost 5 bases at V and 2 bases at J; junction bases unmatched: 11. CDR3 sequence reads: CASSPLVGLATTDTQYF. The DNA of the CDR3 is TGTGCCAGCAGCCCCCTTGTGGGACTAGCTACCACAGATACGCAGTATTTT.

The rearrangement joins TRBV3-1 (or the pseudogene TRBV3-2) to TRBJ1-2; tentatively, D is TRBD1 (6 bases). Per the germline V gene, CDR1 is LGHDT and CDR2 is YNNKEL (reference sequence). Trimming took 4 bases from V and 8 from J, leaving 11 bases between them. This CDR3 comprises 12 residues. CDR3 protein: CASSPRGGGYTF. Here the CDR3 DNA reads TGTGCCAGCAGCCCAAGAGGGGGAGGCTACACCTTC.

This chain links TRBV2 with TRBJ1-5, with 8 nucleotides matching TRBD1. This CDR3 is 16 amino acids long. CDR1 is SNHLY, CDR2 FYNNEI, per germline. V gave up 6 bases and J gave up 6 bases; unmatched junction bases: 13. CDR3 sequence (DNA): TGTGCCAGCAGGGACCCTATACAGGGGGATGGTCAGCCCCAGCATTTT. It yields the protein CASRDPIQGDGQPQHF.

The chain joins TRBV5-6 to TRBJ2-7; D possibly corresponds to TRBD2 (6 bases). The CDR3 sequence is 12 residues long. Trimming removed 4 bases at V and 5 bases at J, with 10 bases between. Germline V lookup: CDR1 SGHDT, CDR2 YYEEEE. CDR3 protein: CASSPEGDEQYF. In DNA, the CDR3 is TGTGCCAGCAGCCCGGAGGGCGACGAGCAGTACTTC.

The V and J genes are TRBV11-2 and TRBJ1-5, with D possibly TRBD1 on 5 matching bases. The CDR3 is 16 amino acids. Per germline, CDR1 SGHAT and CDR2 FQNNGV. Trimming shortened V by 1 base and J by 0 bases, and 10 bases separated the two germline ends. The CDR3 spells CASSLVRGISNQPQHF. In DNA, the CDR3 is TGTGCCAGCAGCTTAGTTCGGGGGATTAGCAATCAGCCCCAGCATTTT.

This clone appeared a single time. The chain recombines TRBV5-1 with TRBJ2-7; 9 bases map to TRBD1. V shed 4 bases and J 7 bases; nucleotides not matched to a gene: 9. Germline V gene lookup returns CDR1 SGHRS and CDR2 YFSETQ. This CDR3 is built from 14 residues. The CDR3 region has the DNA TGCGCCAGCAGCGAACAGGGGGCGCAGGGGGAGCAGTACTTC. Its translation is CASSEQGAQGEQYF.

The V and J genes are TRBV7-2 and TRBJ1-1; D uncertain. The V and J ends lost 5 bases and 2 bases respectively, with 15 bases between them. Germline assignment: CDR1 SGHTA and CDR2 FQGNSA. CDR3 length equals 15 residues. The CDR3 DNA reads as TGTGCCAGCAGCGTAGAGGTGAGATTCAACACTGAAGCTTTCTTT. It translates to CASSVEVRFNTEAFF.

The sample holds one count of this clone. J is TRBJ1-3 and V is TRBV6-1; D is undetermined. CDR3 size: 14 residues. The germline gives CDR1 MNHNS, CDR2 SASEGT. V lost 2 bases and J lost 5, with 10 bases in between. Written as DNA, the CDR3 is TGTGCCAGCAGTGAACTGGGTTGGCGAAACACCATATATTTT. Translation: CASSELGWRNTIYF.

J is TRBJ1-5 and V is TRBV18; D unresolved. Per the germline V gene, CDR1 is KGHSH and CDR2 is LQKENI. This CDR3 spans 11 amino acids. V was pared by 6 bases and J by 5 bases, with 5 bases between. The CDR3 DNA follows: TGTGCCAGCTCCCCGGATCAGCCCCAGCATTTT. It yields the protein CASSPDQPQHF.

CDR3 bases: TGTGCCAGTAGTCCCCGGACTAGCGGGAGGGCCGGTGCAGATACGCAGTATTTT. It codes for CASSPRTSGRAGADTQYF. The chain joins TRBV19 to TRBJ2-3; 15 bases map to TRBD2. Germline CDR1 is LNHDA and CDR2 is SQIVND (reference sequence). V lost 5 bases and J lost 4; bases outside the gene matches: 10. The CDR3 contains 18 residues.

V usage is TRBV7-3 and J usage is TRBJ1-2; D ambiguous. The CDR3 runs to 12 residues. Germline CDR1 and CDR2: SGHTA and FQGTGA. V dropped 5 bases and J dropped 8 bases, with 12 bases sitting between them. As DNA, the CDR3 is TGTGCCAGCAGCCCGGGAGTGGGAGGCTACACCTTC. Its translation: CASSPGVGGYTF.

This clone was recorded once. The rearrangement links TRBV3-1 (or the pseudogene TRBV3-2) to TRBJ1-2; 11 positions agree with TRBD1. The CDR3 has 15 residues. Trimming at V came to 4 bases and at J to 8 bases, leaving 9 bases not matched to a gene. Per germline, CDR1 LGHDT and CDR2 YNNKEL (reference sequence). The CDR3 nucleotides are TGTGCCAGCAGCCGAGAGGACAGGGGGCATCGAGGCTACACCTTC. As protein: CASSREDRGHRGYTF.

The chain carries TRBV2 and TRBJ1-4; 7 bases are shared with TRBD1. From germline, CDR1 is SNHLY and CDR2 FYNNEI. The CDR3 runs to 14 residues. The V and J ends lost 6 bases and 2 bases, in that order; junction bases with no gene match: 3. The CDR3 reads CASRTGLTNEKLFF. The CDR3 DNA is TGTGCCAGCAGGACAGGGCTTACTAATGAAAAACTGTTTTTT.

The chain couples TRBV7-2 to TRBJ2-1; TRBD1 matches 9 bases. Germline assignment: CDR1 SGHTA and CDR2 FQGNSA. The CDR3 contains 14 residues. V lost 5 bases, J lost 5 bases, and 4 bases stayed unmatched. The CDR3 region is CASSQGQGHNEQFF. In nucleotides, the CDR3 is TGTGCCAGCAGCCAGGGACAGGGACACAATGAGCAGTTCTTC.

The chain joins TRBV20-1 to TRBJ1-2, with no clear D. Germline CDR1 DFQATT, CDR2 SNEGSKA (reference sequence). Trimming took off 3 bases at V and 5 bases at J, with 7 bases between the two ends. CDR3 length: 11 residues. CDR3 loop: CSASIQYGYTF. In DNA form, the CDR3 reads TGCAGTGCTAGTATCCAGTATGGCTACACCTTC.